These T cell receptor beta chains were read from a single sample in a study of T-cell memory formation after mild COVID-19. One entry per CDR3 protein, called by TCRdb with MiXCR from the 5' RACE reads. This sample has around 320,000 distinct CDR3 sequences, with 25% to 30% found just once. The specimen sequenced was PBMCs or a T cell subset sorted from them (not recorded which). These TCRs come from an adult woman who had mild COVID-19 (a few samples of this study predate the infection). Cell type and time point are not known. CDR3s include the opening cysteine and the closing phenylalanine or tryptophan. D genes are given only for firm matches. Only some rows state a clone size, as once, few, many or a class for expanded clones.

clone size,J gene,D gene,V gene,CDR3 DNA,CDR3 protein
few,TRBJ1-1,TRBD1,TRBV10-3,TGTGCCATCAGTGAGGACAGGGGAAACACTGAAGCTTTCTTT,CAISEDRGNTEAFF
few,TRBJ2-5,TRBD1,TRBV7-2,TGTGCCAGCAGCCCCGCACAGGGGAGCGAGACCCAGTACTTC,CASSPAQGSETQYF
few,TRBJ2-4,TRBD2,TRBV19,TGTGCCAGTAGTAGCCCTCCCGGGACTAGCGGGAGAGCCCGCGCGGACATTCAGTACTTC,CASSSPPGTSGRARADIQYF
-,TRBJ1-2,-,TRBV10-3,TGTGCCATCTCTACGCCAGAACGACCGGGCTATGGCTACACCTTC,CAISTPERPGYGYTF
few,TRBJ2-1,TRBD1,TRBV7-9,TGTGCCAGCAGCACCGGACAGGGAGGATACAATGAGCAGTTCTTC,CASSTGQGGYNEQFF
few,TRBJ2-2,TRBD2,TRBV5-1,TGCGCCAGCAGCCCCGGACTAGCGGGGGGGCTAATCGGGGAGCTGTTTTTT,CASSPGLAGGLIGELFF
many,TRBJ1-1,-,TRBV20-1,TGCAGTGCTAGAGATGGGAGGGACACTGAAGCTTTCTTT,CSARDGRDTEAFF
few,TRBJ2-7,-,TRBV7-2,TGTGCCAGCAGCCCGCGGACAATCCGGATATACGAGCAGTACTTC,CASSPRTIRIYEQYF
-,TRBJ1-2,-,TRBV4-1,TGCGCCAGCAGTGGGGTTACCTATGGCTACACCTTC,CASSGVTYGYTF
-,TRBJ1-4,-,TRBV7-2,TGTGCCAGCAGCTCCGTCGACAGTATTAATGAAAAACTGTTTTTT,CASSSVDSINEKLFF
-,TRBJ1-2,-,TRBV29-1,TGCAGCGTTGAATCAGGGGCTGAGAACTATGGCTACACCTTC,CSVESGAENYGYTF
once,TRBJ2-5,-,TRBV21-1,TGTGCCAGCAGCAAAGGACGACGGACTAGCGGGAGTCCAGAGACCCAGTACTTC,CASSKGRRTSGSPETQYF
-,TRBJ1-5,-,TRBV23-1,TGCGCCAGCAGTCAAGGTTTGGGCCGAGGTCAGCCCCAGCATTTT,CASSQGLGRGQPQHF
few,TRBJ2-1,TRBD1,TRBV24-1,TGTGCCACCAGTGATCCCGGGACAGTTAACAATGAGCAGTTCTTC,CATSDPGTVNNEQFF
-,TRBJ2-3,TRBD1,TRBV5-1,TGCGCCAGCAGCTCGAGACGGGACAGTTACCGCACAGATACGCAGTATTTT,CASSSRRDSYRTDTQYF
-,TRBJ1-2,TRBD1,TRBV7-6,TGTGCCAGCAGCTTAACGATCCTCGACAGGGTGACTGGCTACACCTTC,CASSLTILDRVTGYTF